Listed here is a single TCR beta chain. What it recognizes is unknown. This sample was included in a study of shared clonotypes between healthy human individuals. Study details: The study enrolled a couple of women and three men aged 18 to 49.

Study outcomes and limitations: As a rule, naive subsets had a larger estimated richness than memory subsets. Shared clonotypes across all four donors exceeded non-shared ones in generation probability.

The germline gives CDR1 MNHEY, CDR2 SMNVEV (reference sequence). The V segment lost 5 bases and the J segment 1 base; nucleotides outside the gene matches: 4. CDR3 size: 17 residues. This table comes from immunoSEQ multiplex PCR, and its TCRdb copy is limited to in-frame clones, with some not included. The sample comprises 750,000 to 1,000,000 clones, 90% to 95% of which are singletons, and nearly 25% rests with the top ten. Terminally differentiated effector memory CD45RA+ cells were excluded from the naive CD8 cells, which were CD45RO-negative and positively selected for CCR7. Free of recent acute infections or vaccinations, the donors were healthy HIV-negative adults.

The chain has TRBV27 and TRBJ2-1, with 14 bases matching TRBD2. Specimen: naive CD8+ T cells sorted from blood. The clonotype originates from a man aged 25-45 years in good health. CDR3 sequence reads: CASSPGLAGVSYNEQFF. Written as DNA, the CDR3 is TGTGCCAGCAGTCCGGGACTAGCGGGGGTATCCTACAATGAGCAGTTCTTC.